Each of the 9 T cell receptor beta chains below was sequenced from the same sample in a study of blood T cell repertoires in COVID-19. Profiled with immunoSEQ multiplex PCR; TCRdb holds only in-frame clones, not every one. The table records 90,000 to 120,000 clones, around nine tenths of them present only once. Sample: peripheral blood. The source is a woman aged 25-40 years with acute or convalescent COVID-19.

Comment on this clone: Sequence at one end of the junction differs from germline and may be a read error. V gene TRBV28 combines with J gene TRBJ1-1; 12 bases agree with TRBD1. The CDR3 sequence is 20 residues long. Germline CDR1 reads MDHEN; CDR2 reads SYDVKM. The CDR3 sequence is CASILSTPGTGGAGGTEAFF. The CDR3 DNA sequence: TGTGCCAGCATTTTAAGTACCCCCGGGACAGGGGGCGCCGGTGGCACTGAAGCTTTCTTT.

The CDR3 region has the DNA TGTGCCAGTAGTAGACAAAGCGGATACTCCTACAATGAGCAGTTCTTC. Translation gives CASSRQSGYSYNEQFF. The V and J genes are TRBV19 and TRBJ2-1; maybe TRBD2 (5 bases). Germline CDR1 reads LNHDA; CDR2 reads SQIVND (reference sequence). The ends were cut back, 4 bases at V and 0 bases at J, with 13 bases in the middle. The CDR3 is made up of 16 amino acids.

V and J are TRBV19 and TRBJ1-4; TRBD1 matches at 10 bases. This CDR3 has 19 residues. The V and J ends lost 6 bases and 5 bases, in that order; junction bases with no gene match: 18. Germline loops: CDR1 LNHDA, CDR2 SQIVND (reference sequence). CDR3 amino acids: CASSKGPIAPGQGNEKLFF. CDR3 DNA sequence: TGTGCCAGTAGCAAAGGCCCCATAGCACCGGGACAGGGGAATGAAAAACTGTTTTTT.

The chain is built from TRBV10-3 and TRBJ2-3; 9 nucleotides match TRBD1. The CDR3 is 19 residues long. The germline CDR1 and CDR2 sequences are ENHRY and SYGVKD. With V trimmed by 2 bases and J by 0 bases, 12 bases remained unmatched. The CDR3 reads CAISEHGGGTGGSTDTQYF. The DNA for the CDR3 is TGTGCCATCAGTGAGCACGGTGGTGGTACAGGGGGCAGCACAGATACGCAGTATTTT.

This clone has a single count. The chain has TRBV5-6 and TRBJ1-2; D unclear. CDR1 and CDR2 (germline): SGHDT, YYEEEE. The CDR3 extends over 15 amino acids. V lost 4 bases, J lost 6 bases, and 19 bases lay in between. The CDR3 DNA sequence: TGTGCCAGCAGCCCCGACATTCATGGTTTTGATGGCTACACCTTC. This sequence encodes CASSPDIHGFDGYTF.

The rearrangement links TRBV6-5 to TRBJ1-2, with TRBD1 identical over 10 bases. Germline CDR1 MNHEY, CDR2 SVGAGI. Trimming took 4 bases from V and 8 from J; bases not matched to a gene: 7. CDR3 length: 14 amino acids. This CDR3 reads CASSLDRGRWGYTF. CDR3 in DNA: TGTGCCAGCAGTTTAGACAGGGGGCGTTGGGGCTACACCTTC.

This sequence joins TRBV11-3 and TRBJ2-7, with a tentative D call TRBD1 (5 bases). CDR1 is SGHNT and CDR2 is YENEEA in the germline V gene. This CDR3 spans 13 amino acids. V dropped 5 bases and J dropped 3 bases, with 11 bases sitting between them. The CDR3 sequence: CASSLMDNYEQYF. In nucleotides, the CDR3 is TGTGCCAGCAGCCTCATGGACAACTACGAGCAGTACTTC.

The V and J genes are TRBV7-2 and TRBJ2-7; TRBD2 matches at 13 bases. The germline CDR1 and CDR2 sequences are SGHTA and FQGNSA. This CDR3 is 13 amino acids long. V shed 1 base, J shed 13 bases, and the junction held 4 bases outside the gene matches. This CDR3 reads CASSLGTSGSCYF. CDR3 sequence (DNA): TGTGCCAGCAGCTTAGGGACTAGCGGGAGTTGTTACTTC.

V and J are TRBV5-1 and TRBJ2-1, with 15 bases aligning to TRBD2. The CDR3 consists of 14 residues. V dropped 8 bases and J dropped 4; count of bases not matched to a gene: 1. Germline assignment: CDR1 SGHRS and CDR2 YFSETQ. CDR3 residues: CASGTSGGYNEQFF. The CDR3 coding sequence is TGCGCCAGTGGGACTAGCGGGGGGTACAATGAGCAGTTCTTC.